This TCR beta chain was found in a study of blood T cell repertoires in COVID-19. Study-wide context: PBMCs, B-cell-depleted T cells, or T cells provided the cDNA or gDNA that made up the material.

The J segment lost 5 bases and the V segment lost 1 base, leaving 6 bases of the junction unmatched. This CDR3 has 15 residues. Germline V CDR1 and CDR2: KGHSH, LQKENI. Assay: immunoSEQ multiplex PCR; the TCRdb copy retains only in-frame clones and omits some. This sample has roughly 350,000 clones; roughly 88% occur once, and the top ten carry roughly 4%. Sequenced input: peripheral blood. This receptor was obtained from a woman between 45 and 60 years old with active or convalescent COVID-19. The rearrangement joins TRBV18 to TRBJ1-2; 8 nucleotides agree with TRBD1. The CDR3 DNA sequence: TGTGCCAGCTCACCACGGCAGGGGGCGGAGTATGGCTACACCTTC. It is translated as CASSPRQGAEYGYTF.